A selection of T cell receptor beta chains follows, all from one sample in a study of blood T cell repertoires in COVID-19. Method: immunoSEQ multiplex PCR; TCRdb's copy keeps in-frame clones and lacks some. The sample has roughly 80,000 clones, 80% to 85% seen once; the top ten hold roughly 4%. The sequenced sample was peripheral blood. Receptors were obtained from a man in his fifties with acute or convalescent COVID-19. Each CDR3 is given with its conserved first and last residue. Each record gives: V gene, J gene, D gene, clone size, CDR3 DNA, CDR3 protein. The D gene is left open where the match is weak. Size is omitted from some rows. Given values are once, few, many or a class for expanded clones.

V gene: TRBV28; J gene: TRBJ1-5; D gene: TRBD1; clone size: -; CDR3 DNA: TGTGCCAGCAGTTCCATCGGATTCCGGGACAGGGTGAGAAATCAGCCCCAGCATTTT; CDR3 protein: CASSSIGFRDRVRNQPQHF
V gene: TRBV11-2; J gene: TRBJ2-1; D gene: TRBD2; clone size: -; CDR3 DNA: TGTGCCAGCAGCTTGGGGACTAGCGGGAGCCATGAGCAGTTCTTC; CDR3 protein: CASSLGTSGSHEQFF
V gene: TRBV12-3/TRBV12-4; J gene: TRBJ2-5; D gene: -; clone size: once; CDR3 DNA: TGTGCCAGCAGTTTTCCCGGAGAAGAGACCCAGTACTTC; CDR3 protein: CASSFPGEETQYF
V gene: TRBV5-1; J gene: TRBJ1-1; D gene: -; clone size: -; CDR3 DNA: TGCGCCAGCAGCCACCCTCAGGGAACTGAAGCTTTCTTT; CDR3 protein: CASSHPQGTEAFF
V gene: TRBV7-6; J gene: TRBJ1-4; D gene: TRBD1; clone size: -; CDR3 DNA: TGTGCCAGCAGCCGCGACAGGGCCTCTGAAAAACTGTTTTTT; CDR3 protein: CASSRDRASEKLFF
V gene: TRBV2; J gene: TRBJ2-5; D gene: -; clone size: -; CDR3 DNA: TGTGCCAGCAATTACAGGGAACAAGAGACCCAGTACTTC; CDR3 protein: CASNYREQETQYF
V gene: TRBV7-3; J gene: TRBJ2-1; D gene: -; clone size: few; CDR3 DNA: TGTGCCAGCAGCTTGGGAGAGGGCGTAGAAATCGATGAGCAGTTCTTC; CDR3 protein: CASSLGEGVEIDEQFF
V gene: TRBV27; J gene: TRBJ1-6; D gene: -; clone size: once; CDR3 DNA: TGTGCCAGCAGGCAGGGCTCCGGAGTGGGTTCACCCCTCCACTTT; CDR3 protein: CASRQGSGVGSPLHF
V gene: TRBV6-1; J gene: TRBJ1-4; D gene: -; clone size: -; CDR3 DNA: TGTGCCAGCAGTGAAGCAGGGGCAGGTAATGAAAAACTGTTTTTT; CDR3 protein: CASSEAGAGNEKLFF
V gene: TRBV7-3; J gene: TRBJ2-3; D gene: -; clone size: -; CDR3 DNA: TGTGCCAGCAGCTTAGACGGGGGCACAGATACGCAGTATTTT; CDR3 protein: CASSLDGGTDTQYF
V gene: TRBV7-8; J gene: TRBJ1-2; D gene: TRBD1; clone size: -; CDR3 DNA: TGTGCCAGCAGCTTAGCGAAGACTTGGGACAGGGCGCGAGGCTACACCTTC; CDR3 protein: CASSLAKTWDRARGYTF
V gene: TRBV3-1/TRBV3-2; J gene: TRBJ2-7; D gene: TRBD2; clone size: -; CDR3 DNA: TGTGCCAGGAAGGAGGGCGGGGGATCCTACGAGCAGTACTTC; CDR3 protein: CARKEGGGSYEQYF
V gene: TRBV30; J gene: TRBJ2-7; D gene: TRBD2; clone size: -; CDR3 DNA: TGTGCCTGGATCGGAGGACTAGCCTACGAGCAGTACTTC; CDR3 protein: CAWIGGLAYEQYF
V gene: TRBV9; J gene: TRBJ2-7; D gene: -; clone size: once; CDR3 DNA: TGTGCCAGCAGCGCCGAGCCCCTGCAGGGCCACGAGCAGTACTTC; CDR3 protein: CASSAEPLQGHEQYF
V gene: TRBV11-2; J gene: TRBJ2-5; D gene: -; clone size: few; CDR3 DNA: TGTGCCAGCAGCTTAACGTCGAACGCGGAGACCCAGTACTTC; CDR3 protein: CASSLTSNAETQYF
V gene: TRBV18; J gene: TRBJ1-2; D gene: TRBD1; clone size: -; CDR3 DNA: TGTGCCAGCTCACCTTCGGGACAGAACTATGGCTACACCTTC; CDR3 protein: CASSPSGQNYGYTF
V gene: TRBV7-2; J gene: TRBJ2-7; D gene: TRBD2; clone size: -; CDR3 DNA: TGTGCCAGCAGCTCGGGACAGACTAGCGGATCTGGGTACGAGCAGTACTTC; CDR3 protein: CASSSGQTSGSGYEQYF
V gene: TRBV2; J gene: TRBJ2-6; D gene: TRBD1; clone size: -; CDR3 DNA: TGTGCCAGCCTGATTGACAGGGGGAGTTTTCCGACTTTC; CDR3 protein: CASLIDRGSFPTF
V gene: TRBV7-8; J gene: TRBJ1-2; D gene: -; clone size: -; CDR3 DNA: TGTGCCAGCAGCGGACTCAGGGGTTTTGGGGACTATGGCTACACCTTC; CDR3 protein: CASSGLRGFGDYGYTF
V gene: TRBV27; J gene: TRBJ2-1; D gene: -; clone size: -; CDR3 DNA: TGTGCCAGCAGTTTATCGTGGGAGTCCTACAATGAGCAGTTCTTC; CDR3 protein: CASSLSWESYNEQFF
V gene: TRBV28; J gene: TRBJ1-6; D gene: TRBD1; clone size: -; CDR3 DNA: TGTGCCAGCAGTCCCGCGGAGGGGGCGGTTTCACCCCTCCACTTT; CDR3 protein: CASSPAEGAVSPLHF
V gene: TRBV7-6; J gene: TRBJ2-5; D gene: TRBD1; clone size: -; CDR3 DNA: TGTGCCAGCAGCCTGGGACAGACGCAAGAGACCCAGTACTTC; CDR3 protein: CASSLGQTQETQYF
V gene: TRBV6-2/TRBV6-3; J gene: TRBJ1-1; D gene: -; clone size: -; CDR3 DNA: TGTGCCAGCAGTTACCACGCGACGGGGACAGAAGCTTTCTTT; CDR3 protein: CASSYHATGTEAFF
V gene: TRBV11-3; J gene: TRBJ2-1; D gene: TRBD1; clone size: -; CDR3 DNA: TGTGCCAGCAGCTTAGAAACAGGGGTGGGCAATGAGCAGTTCTTC; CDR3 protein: CASSLETGVGNEQFF
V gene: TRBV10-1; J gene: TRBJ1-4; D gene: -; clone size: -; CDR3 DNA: TGCGCCAGTCCTACAACTAATGAAAAACTGTTTTTT; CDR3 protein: CASPTTNEKLFF
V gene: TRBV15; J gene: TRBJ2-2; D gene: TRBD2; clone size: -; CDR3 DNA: TGTGCCACCAGCACCAGGACTAGCCCGAACACCGGGGAGCTGTTTTTT; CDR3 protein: CATSTRTSPNTGELFF
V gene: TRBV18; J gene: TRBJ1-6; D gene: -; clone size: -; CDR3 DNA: TGTGCCAGCTCAATGGAGGGGCACTCACCCCTCCACTTT; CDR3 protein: CASSMEGHSPLHF
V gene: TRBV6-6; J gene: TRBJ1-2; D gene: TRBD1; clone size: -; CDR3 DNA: TGTGCCAGCAGGAAGGGACAGGGGGCCGGCTACACCTTC; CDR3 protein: CASRKGQGAGYTF